This T cell receptor beta chain is from a study of shared clonotypes between healthy human individuals. TCRdb's table, derived via immunoSEQ multiplex PCR, lists solely in-frame clones and lacks some. The repertoire consists of about 600,000 clones, with roughly 95% occurring once and the leading ten covering 0.11%. In the naive CD8 group, cells lacked CD45RO and were positively selected for CCR7, so terminally differentiated effector memory CD45RA+ cells were left out. The CDR3 totals 14 residues. From germline, CDR1 is MNHNS and CDR2 SASEGT. Trimming left V 2 bases short and J 0 bases short, with 5 bases between.

Sequenced sample: naive CD8+ T cells sorted from blood. The TCR originated in a woman in her 30s in good health. This chain connects TRBV6-1 to TRBJ1-3; no clear D. The CDR3 DNA follows: TGTGCCAGCAGTGAACTGAGCTCTGGAAACACCATATATTTT. Residues: CASSELSSGNTIYF.